This TCR beta chain was recovered during a study of Graves' ophthalmopathy and Graves' hyperthyroidism. Study information: Calling hyperthyroidism stable required that no ophthalmopathy show up within 18 months of follow-up.

Amplification from RNA transcripts yielded the TCR beta CDR3 regions. HTBI primers primed a first-round RT-PCR, and a second-round multiplex PCR followed. TCRdb recomputed calls from the multiplex PCR reads with MiXCR, one row per CDR3 protein. The sample lists more than 1,000,000 distinct CDR3 sequences, roughly two fifths seen once, with 11% in the top ten. Hyperthyroidism cases were recent diagnoses of under 2 months' duration in people aged 18 to 65. Turning to this clonotype: The antigen remains unidentified.

Germline CDR1 and CDR2: SQVTM and ANQGSEA. This CDR3 has 12 residues. Trimming shortened V by 4 bases and J by 8 bases, and 14 bases separated the two germline ends. Study observations and caveats: Stable hyperthyroidism and ophthalmopathy were told apart by a 13-signature model, which achieved 87.88% sensitivity and almost 82% specificity.

The rearrangement links TRBV29-1 to TRBJ1-2; D gene uncertain. Input material: peripheral blood or thyroid tissue (not recorded which). The TCR was taken from an adult man with Graves' hyperthyroidism. The DNA of the CDR3 is TGCAGCGTTGGGCAGATGGTAGGCGGCTACACCTTC. Protein: CSVGQMVGGYTF.